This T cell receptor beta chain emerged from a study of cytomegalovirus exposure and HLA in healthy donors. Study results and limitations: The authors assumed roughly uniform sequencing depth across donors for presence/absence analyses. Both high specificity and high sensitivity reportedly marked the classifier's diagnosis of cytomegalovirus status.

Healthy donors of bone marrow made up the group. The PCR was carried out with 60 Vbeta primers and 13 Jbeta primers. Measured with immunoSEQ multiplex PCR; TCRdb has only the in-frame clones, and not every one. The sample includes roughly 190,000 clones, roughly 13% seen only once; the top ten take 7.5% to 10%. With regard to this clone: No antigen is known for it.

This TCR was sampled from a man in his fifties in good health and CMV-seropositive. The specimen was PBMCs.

CDR3 coding DNA: TGTGCCAGCAGTGCGGGGAGCGGGACCCAGTACTTC. It translates to CASSAGSGTQYF. The chain is built from TRBV2 and TRBJ2-5, with D possibly TRBD2 on 5 matching bases. Germline CDR1 SNHLY, CDR2 FYNNEI. CDR3 length equals 12 residues. Trimming took off 4 bases at V and 7 bases at J, with 10 bases between the two ends.